Presented here are 27 T cell receptor beta chains from one specimen sequenced in a study of identical twins. From the 5' RACE reads, TCRdb called clonotypes with MiXCR, one entry per CDR3 protein. This sample has fewer than 900,000 distinct CDR3 sequences, with 18% found just once. These data were likewise used in another study, on T cells expressing NK-cell markers.

Sequencing was carried out using PBMCs. The origin of the receptors is a woman between 18 and 29 years old in good health.

The rearrangement joins TRBV6-1 to TRBJ2-6; TRBD1 aligns across 7 bases. This CDR3 region has 16 residues. The V segment lost 10 bases and the J segment 1 base; nucleotides outside the gene matches: 10. The germline V gene encodes CDR1 MNHNS and CDR2 SASEGT. The CDR3 loop reads CATKVQGVSGANVLTF. The CDR3 coding sequence is TGTGCCACCAAGGTCCAGGGGGTTTCTGGGGCCAACGTCCTGACTTTC.

The rearrangement links TRBV4-2 to TRBJ1-6; D is unresolved. CDR1 is LGHNA and CDR2 is YNFKEQ in the germline V gene. Trimming pared 3 bases from V and 4 bases from J, leaving 10 bases between. This CDR3 comprises 15 residues. The CDR3 nucleotides are TGTGCCAGCAGCCAGGGTAGGGAGTATAATTCACCCCTCCACTTT. It translates to CASSQGREYNSPLHF.

The chain employs TRBV20-1 and TRBJ1-2; D unclear. Trimming took 7 bases from V and 5 from J, leaving 8 bases between them. The germline V gene encodes CDR1 DFQATT and CDR2 SNEGSKA (reference sequence). CDR3 length: 10 residues. CDR3 DNA: TGCAGTGTTAGTCAGTATGGCTACACCTTC. Residues: CSVSQYGYTF.

This clonotype was detected many times. This rearrangement joins TRBV7-9 to TRBJ1-2, with 9 bases fitting TRBD1. The junction had 7 bases not matched to a gene; V was cut back by 3 bases and J by 8 bases. The CDR3 length is 14 residues. The germline V gene encodes CDR1 SEHNR and CDR2 FQNEAQ (reference sequence). The CDR3 here is CASSLIQGASGYTF. As DNA, the CDR3 is TGTGCCAGCAGCTTGATACAGGGGGCAAGCGGCTACACCTTC.

In this sample, this clonotype turned up a few times. The DNA is omitted, as the CDR3 cannot be located on it reliably, and the CDR3 follows TCRdb's listing. The chain couples TRBV3-1 to TRBJ2-7; TRBD1 is the table's D call, not checked against the DNA. The CDR3 length is 11 residues, termini included. Germline-derived CDR1 and CDR2 are LGHDT and YNNKEL (reference sequence). The CDR3 here is CASSVGTGTYF.

V gene TRBV5-1 combines with J gene TRBJ2-2, with D possibly matching TRBD2 (6 bases). V was cut by 4 bases and J by 1 base, with 11 bases left in between. In germline, CDR1 is SGHRS, CDR2 YFSETQ. The CDR3 contains 15 residues. CDR3 amino acids: CASSQTAGNTGELFF. The CDR3 DNA sequence: TGCGCCAGCAGCCAAACAGCGGGGAACACCGGGGAGCTGTTTTTT.

This clonotype was detected a few times. The rearrangement joins TRBV9 to TRBJ2-1; 12 bases are a match to TRBD2. Germline CDR1 reads SGDLS; CDR2 reads YYNGEE. This CDR3 has 16 amino acids. V lost 3 bases and J lost 7; bases outside the gene matches: 8. The CDR3 sequence: CASSDRTSGGNNEQFF. The CDR3 bases are TGTGCCAGCAGCGATCGAACTAGCGGGGGGAATAATGAGCAGTTCTTC.

Comment on this clonotype: Since no conserved phenylalanine or tryptophan closes the CDR3, a read error is the likely cause. The J gene is TRBJ2-5, the V gene TRBV5-1; D is uncertain. Germline V gives CDR1 SGHRS, CDR2 YFSETQ. The CDR3 contains 14 residues. V lost 4 bases to trimming and J lost 2 bases, with 12 bases between them. CDR3 in amino acids: CASSTVGIQETQYI. The CDR3 nucleotides are TGCGCCAGCAGCACTGTAGGGATACAAGAGACCCAGTACATC.

V is TRBV7-8 and J is TRBJ1-5; 8 nucleotides match TRBD1. The CDR3 length is 14 residues. From germline, CDR1 is SGHVS and CDR2 FQNEAQ. The ends lost 5 bases at V and 10 bases at J; junction bases unmatched: 10. In DNA form, the CDR3 reads TGTGCCAGCAGCACCCTTCAGGGGGCGCGACCCCAGCATTTT. It encodes CASSTLQGARPQHF.

A few counts support this clonotype. The rearrangement joins TRBV4-3 to TRBJ2-1; D perhaps matches TRBD2 (5 bases). Between the trimmed V and J ends, which lost 2 bases and 9 bases, there was a span of 11 bases. Germline V gives CDR1 LGHNA, CDR2 YSLEER. The CDR3 runs to 13 residues. The CDR3 DNA sequence: TGCGCCAGCAGCCAATCAGAGGCGGGTGAGCAGTTCTTC. This encodes CASSQSEAGEQFF.

The chain carries TRBV6-1 and TRBJ2-5, with a weak D call TRBD2 (5 bases). CDR3 length: 13 residues. V gave up 2 bases and J gave up 5 bases, with 9 bases separating them. Germline values: CDR1 MNHNS, CDR2 SASEGT. This CDR3 is CASSERGLETQYF. The CDR3 DNA is TGTGCCAGCAGTGAACGGGGTTTGGAGACCCAGTACTTC.

V is TRBV15 and J is TRBJ2-7; no reliable D call. From germline, CDR1 is LNHNV and CDR2 YYDKDF (reference sequence). The V gene lost 3 bases and the J gene lost 3 bases, with 12 bases spanning the gap. The CDR3 has 14 residues. The CDR3 loop is CATSSGRNYYEQYF. CDR3 DNA sequence: TGTGCCACCAGCAGCGGCCGGAATTACTACGAGCAGTACTTC.

This clonotype has just a few counts. J is TRBJ2-3 and V is TRBV7-2; no firm D call. Germline V lookup: CDR1 SGHTA, CDR2 FQGNSA. Trimming took off 2 bases at V and 0 bases at J, with 9 bases between the two ends. The CDR3 runs 15 residues. As DNA, the CDR3 is TGTGCCAGCAGCTTACAAGTCGGGAGCACAGATACGCAGTATTTT. Its translation: CASSLQVGSTDTQYF.

The chain joins TRBV3-1 to TRBJ2-7; no firm D call. Germline values: CDR1 LGHDT, CDR2 YNNKEL (reference sequence). V was shortened by 6 bases and J by 8 bases, with 11 bases between the two germline ends. The CDR3 contains 11 residues. CDR3 sequence: CASSMPEKQYF. Here the CDR3 DNA reads TGTGCCAGCAGTATGCCGGAAAAGCAGTACTTC.

In this sample, this clonotype turned up a few times. The chain recombines TRBV14 with TRBJ1-6; D is unclear. The CDR3 extends over 16 amino acids. The ends were cut back, 2 bases at V and 3 bases at J, with 11 bases in the middle. CDR1 SGHDN and CDR2 FVKESK come from the germline V gene. The CDR3 DNA reads TGTGCCAGCAGCCAAAGTATTCTGGGCTATAATTCACCCCTCCACTTT. This encodes CASSQSILGYNSPLHF. Supplemented by reference TRBV14 and TRBJ1-6, the full variable domain reads EAGVTQFPSHSVIEKGQTVTLRCDPISGHDNLYWYRRVMGKEIKFLLHFVKESKQDESGMPNNRFLAERTGGTYSTLKVQPAELEDSGVYFCASSQSILGYNSPLHFGNGTRLTVT.

J is TRBJ2-3 and V is TRBV12-5, with 9 bases matching TRBD1. The V segment lost 3 bases and the J segment 2 bases; nucleotides outside the gene matches: 6. The CDR3 runs 16 residues. Germline V lookup: CDR1 LGHNT, CDR2 FRNRAP. The CDR3 sequence: CASGFPQGALTDTQYF. The CDR3 DNA sequence: TGTGCTAGTGGTTTCCCACAGGGGGCCCTCACAGATACGCAGTATTTT.

This clonotype was detected only a few times. The gene calls are TRBV9 and TRBJ2-3; no definite D call. V gave up 4 bases and J gave up 0 bases, with 12 bases separating them. The germline CDR1 and CDR2 sequences are SGDLS and YYNGEE. This CDR3 region has 15 residues. The CDR3 nucleotides are TGTGCCAGCAGCCCCCCACAGCGAAGCACAGATACGCAGTATTTT. Encoded protein: CASSPPQRSTDTQYF.

The V gene is TRBV20-1, the J gene TRBJ1-1; maybe TRBD1 (6 bases). CDR3 length equals 16 residues. Trimming removed 1 base from V and 7 bases from J, with 22 bases in between. CDR1 and CDR2 (germline): DFQATT, SNEGSKA (reference sequence). The DNA for the CDR3 is TGCAGTGCTAGAGTGGGGGCTTGGAGCGGGCAGATTGAAGCTTTCTTT. Translation: CSARVGAWSGQIEAFF.

This rearrangement joins TRBV6-1 to TRBJ2-7, with 9 bases lining up with TRBD1. The V gene end was trimmed by 7 bases and the J gene end by 5 bases; junction bases not matched to a gene: 9. This CDR3 spans 14 amino acids. CDR1 and CDR2 from the germline V gene are MNHNS and SASEGT. In DNA, the CDR3 is TGTGCCAGCACCCAGACAGGGGGTCTGCACGAGCAGTACTTC. Protein product: CASTQTGGLHEQYF.

The chain couples TRBV14 to TRBJ1-1, with 10 positions matching TRBD1. Germline V gene sequence: CDR1 SGHDN, CDR2 FVKESK. CDR3 size: 19 residues. The junction had 16 bases not matched to a gene; V was cut back by 4 bases and J by 2 bases. CDR3 DNA sequence: TGTGCCAGCAGCCTTCAAAGGGGGGGGACAGGGGTTCTCAACACTGAAGCTTTCTTT. Its translation: CASSLQRGGTGVLNTEAFF.

This clonotype appeared a few times. The J gene is TRBJ2-1, the V gene TRBV29-1; 13 nucleotides match TRBD2. Germline CDR1 SQVTM, CDR2 ANQGSEA. V lost 6 bases to trimming and J lost 6 bases; unmatched junction nucleotides: 5. The CDR3 totals 14 residues. CDR3 amino acids: CSVHGLAGVNEQFF. The CDR3 DNA follows: TGCAGCGTGCACGGACTAGCGGGAGTCAATGAGCAGTTCTTC.

The sample holds many counts of this clonotype. The rearrangement uses TRBV12-3 or TRBV12-4 and TRBJ2-3; D gene uncertain. The CDR3 consists of 13 residues. V was shortened by 3 bases and J by 0 bases, with 4 bases between the two germline ends. CDR3 sequence: CASSFYSTDTQYF. CDR3 nucleotides: TGTGCCAGCAGTTTTTACAGCACAGATACGCAGTATTTT.

The rearrangement joins TRBV15 to TRBJ2-7, with TRBD2 matching over 12 bases. CDR1 is LNHNV, CDR2 YYDKDF, per germline (reference sequence). V was clipped by 4 bases and J by 3 bases; unmatched bases: 4. This CDR3 spans 15 amino acids. CDR3 coding DNA: TGTGCCACCAGCATACGACTAGCGGGGGACTACGAGCAGTACTTC. This sequence encodes CATSIRLAGDYEQYF.

This rearrangement joins TRBV18 to TRBJ2-7; 14 bases are a match to TRBD2. The length of the CDR3 is 18 residues. After removal of 2 bases from V and 0 bases from J, the junction contained 6 bases not matched to a gene. Germline CDR1 KGHSH, CDR2 LQKENI. DNA of the CDR3: TGTGCCAGCTCACCAGCTGGACTAGCGGGAGGATTCTCCTACGAGCAGTACTTC. This gives the protein CASSPAGLAGGFSYEQYF.

This chain joins TRBV3-1 and TRBJ2-3, with TRBD2 matching 9 bases. The CDR3 loop spans 13 amino acids. Unmatched junction bases numbered 6, after V lost 3 bases and J lost 11 bases. In germline, CDR1 is LGHDT, CDR2 YNNKEL (reference sequence). The chain's CDR3 is CASSHLGLALQYF. DNA for the CDR3: TGTGCCAGCAGCCACCTCGGACTAGCGTTGCAGTATTTT.

The chain uses TRBV7-9 and TRBJ2-7; possible D gene TRBD2, 5 bases. The CDR3 has 13 residues. V was shortened by 5 bases and J by 3 bases, with 11 bases between the two germline ends. Germline CDR1 and CDR2: SEHNR and FQNEAQ (reference sequence). CDR3 DNA sequence: TGTGCCAGCAGCCCGATCGGGGACTACGAGCAGTACTTC. This gives the protein CASSPIGDYEQYF.

Many counts were recorded for this clonotype. The chain joins TRBV11-2 to TRBJ2-7, with 10 bases fitting TRBD2. In germline, CDR1 is SGHAT, CDR2 FQNNGV. The CDR3 covers 14 residues. The V and J ends lost 2 bases and 7 bases, in that order; junction bases with no gene match: 5. CDR3 loop: CASSLILAGEEQYF. CDR3 DNA sequence: TGTGCCAGCAGCTTAATTCTAGCGGGAGAAGAGCAGTACTTC.